Each of the 29 T cell receptor beta chains below was sequenced from the same sample in a study of shared clonotypes between healthy human individuals (dated by TCRdb to the early 2020s). Library generation was performed with the immunoSEQ multiplex PCR assay. TCRdb provides this immuneACCESS table in a form limited to in-frame rearrangements. Some clones are lacking; in checked studies, under half of them reflect an unresolved V gene, and why the rest are absent is not known. The sample data list some 200,000 clones, and approximately 92% of these were observed just once. The ten most abundant clones make up 0.067% of the sample. Specimen: naive CD4+ T cells sorted from blood. What this sample's cell subset or site label stands for: CD45RA+ positively selected. Receptors were obtained from a woman in her thirties in good health.

The chain combines TRBV10-1 with TRBJ1-1; possibly TRBD1 for D (6 bases). The length of the CDR3 is 12 residues. CDR1 and CDR2 from the germline V gene are WNHNN and SYGVQD (reference sequence). V gave up 4 bases and J gave up 10 bases, with 13 bases separating them. The chain's CDR3 is CASSAAGERAFF. CDR3 coding DNA: TGCGCCAGCAGTGCTGCAGGGGAGCGAGCTTTCTTT.

The CDR3 region has the DNA TGTGCCAGCAGCTACCTGGACAGAGTTACCTACAATGAGCAGTTCTTC. This gives the protein CASSYLDRVTYNEQFF. This chain connects TRBV5-6 to TRBJ2-1, with D possibly matching TRBD1 (6 bases). This CDR3 contains 16 residues. Trimming removed 3 bases at V and 2 bases at J, with 15 bases between. CDR1 and CDR2 (germline): SGHDT, YYEEEE.

V usage is TRBV5-1 and J usage is TRBJ2-7; 9 bases line up with TRBD1. Trimming at V came to 5 bases and at J to 4 bases, leaving 7 bases not matched to a gene. Germline V gives CDR1 SGHRS, CDR2 YFSETQ. This CDR3 is built from 14 residues. This CDR3 is CASSVMDRGYEQYF. Written as DNA, the CDR3 is TGCGCCAGCAGTGTTATGGACAGGGGTTACGAGCAGTACTTC.

The chain links TRBV13 to TRBJ1-5, with a possible D match to TRBD1 (5 bases). In germline, CDR1 is PRHDT, CDR2 FYEKMQ (reference sequence). This CDR3 has 18 residues. V was shortened by 5 bases and J by 1 base, with 21 bases between the two germline ends. In DNA, the CDR3 is TGTGCCAGCAGCCGGATGATAGACAGTTCAGGCAGCAATCAGCCCCAGCATTTT. This encodes CASSRMIDSSGSNQPQHF.

V and J are TRBV11-2 and TRBJ2-7, with D possibly TRBD1 on 6 matching bases. Germline V gene lookup returns CDR1 SGHAT and CDR2 FQNNGV. Trimming cost V 3 bases and J 1 base, with 19 bases left between them. The length of the CDR3 is 17 residues. Written as DNA, the CDR3 is TGTGCCAGCAGCTTGGGTTTTGCGGACAGCTATTCCTACGAGCAGTACTTC. Its translation: CASSLGFADSYSYEQYF.

V is TRBV30 and J is TRBJ2-2; D is unresolved. The V gene's germline CDR1 is GTSNPN and CDR2 SVGIG (reference sequence). The CDR3 extends over 14 amino acids. V was shortened by 2 bases and J by 4 bases, with 11 bases between the two germline ends. This CDR3 reads CAWSINLSTGELFF. Written as DNA, the CDR3 is TGTGCCTGGAGTATCAATTTAAGCACCGGGGAGCTGTTTTTT.

J is TRBJ2-1 and V is TRBV5-4, with 13 bases identical to TRBD2. J lost 5 bases, V lost 3 bases, and 2 bases had no gene match. This CDR3 has 15 amino acids. Per the germline V gene, CDR1 is SGHNT and CDR2 is YYREEE (reference sequence). DNA for the CDR3: TGTGCCAGCAGCTGGGGACTAGCGGGGAACAATGAGCAGTTCTTC. Amino acid sequence: CASSWGLAGNNEQFF.

A word on this clone: Other DNA sequences from this sample encode an identical CDR3 as well. The chain links TRBV7-8 to TRBJ1-3; D is perhaps TRBD1 (6 bases). Per the germline V gene, CDR1 is SGHVS and CDR2 is FQNEAQ. The CDR3 consists of 14 residues. The V end was cut by 5 bases, the J end by 0 bases, with 8 bases between. CDR3 residues: CASSPRGSGNTIYF. The CDR3 DNA reads as TGTGCCAGCAGCCCCAGGGGCTCTGGAAACACCATATATTTT.

The chain joins TRBV4-2 to TRBJ2-7; 11 bases map to TRBD2. V gave up 0 bases and J gave up 6 bases; unmatched junction bases: 10. Germline assignment: CDR1 LGHNA and CDR2 YNFKEQ. The CDR3 spans 17 residues. CDR3 bases: TGTGCCAGCAGCCAAGATCTTAGTCTAGCGGGAGGAGCCGAGCAGTACTTC. This sequence encodes CASSQDLSLAGGAEQYF.

The V and J genes are TRBV28 and TRBJ2-7, with D maybe TRBD2 (5 bases). Germline V CDR1 and CDR2: MDHEN, SYDVKM. V was shortened by 6 bases and J by 2 bases, with 17 bases between the two germline ends. The CDR3 has 15 residues. CDR3 sequence reads: CASRTASAGTYEQYF. CDR3 nucleotides: TGTGCCAGCAGGACGGCCTCCGCGGGTACCTACGAGCAGTACTTC.

This chain uses TRBV6-1 with TRBJ2-2, with D perhaps matching TRBD1 (5 bases). In germline, CDR1 is MNHNS, CDR2 SASEGT. With 8 bases removed from V and 0 bases from J, the gap between germline ends came to 13 bases. The CDR3 has 15 amino acids. CDR3: CASRWGLANTGELFF. The CDR3 nucleotides are TGTGCCAGCCGTTGGGGCCTTGCGAACACCGGGGAGCTGTTTTTT.

The chain couples TRBV4-1 to TRBJ1-4; 10 positions agree with TRBD1. The trim removed 4 bases at V and 3 bases at J, leaving 14 bases unmatched. Germline CDR1 MGHRA, CDR2 YSYEKL. The CDR3 is made up of 19 amino acids. The CDR3 loop reads CASSRLRGDRGLSNEKLFF. The CDR3 nucleotides are TGCGCCAGCAGCCGCCTCCGAGGAGACAGGGGGCTGTCTAATGAAAAACTGTTTTTT.

This chain uses TRBV6-5 with TRBJ2-7; TRBD1 or TRBD2 may be the D gene (6 bases each). V gave up 6 bases and J gave up 2 bases, with 14 bases separating them. Germline CDR1 is MNHEY and CDR2 is SVGAGI. CDR3 length: 14 residues. The CDR3, as DNA: TGTGCCAGCAGGCCAAGGGGGGAGACCTACGAGCAGTACTTC. Amino acid sequence: CASRPRGETYEQYF.

The chain carries TRBV10-2 and TRBJ2-7, with 9 bases fitting TRBD1. In germline, CDR1 is WSHSY, CDR2 SAAADI. This CDR3 has 15 amino acids. Trimming cost V 9 bases and J 0 bases; bases outside gene matches: 9. CDR3 sequence: CASRPGQGSSYEQYF. The DNA of the CDR3 is TGCGCCAGTCGACCGGGACAGGGTTCCTCCTACGAGCAGTACTTC.

The chain uses TRBV28 and TRBJ2-7; 16 nucleotides align to TRBD2. The CDR3 runs 17 residues. V was clipped by 3 bases and J by 7 bases; unmatched bases: 9. The V gene's germline CDR1 is MDHEN and CDR2 SYDVKM. The CDR3: CASSFGTSGRAKREQYF. The CDR3 region has the DNA TGTGCCAGCAGTTTCGGGACTAGCGGGAGGGCAAAGAGGGAGCAGTACTTC.

The rearrangement uses TRBV5-1 and TRBJ1-1; D not resolved. The CDR3 spans 14 residues. The V end lost 4 bases, the J end lost 1 base, and 11 bases lay between the germline ends. Germline values: CDR1 SGHRS, CDR2 YFSETQ. CDR3 DNA sequence: TGCGCCAGCAGCCCAGTTCGCGGGAACACTGAAGCTTTCTTT. Its protein is CASSPVRGNTEAFF.

This chain links TRBV28 with TRBJ2-7, with a weak D call TRBD1 (6 bases). The ends were cut back, 5 bases at V and 0 bases at J, with 23 bases in the middle. From germline, CDR1 is MDHEN and CDR2 SYDVKM. The CDR3 runs to 18 residues. CDR3 sequence: CASSARDRRSFYSYEQYF. CDR3 nucleotides: TGTGCCAGCAGTGCTCGAGACAGGCGCTCCTTTTACTCCTACGAGCAGTACTTC.

This clone was seen only once. The chain employs TRBV19 and TRBJ1-5, with unresolved D. This CDR3 has 16 amino acids. V gave up 7 bases and J gave up 6 bases, with 22 bases separating them. Germline V lookup: CDR1 LNHDA, CDR2 SQIVND (reference sequence). The CDR3: CASTIGAAKESQPQHF. CDR3 in DNA: TGTGCCAGTACTATTGGCGCGGCCAAGGAGAGTCAGCCCCAGCATTTT.

This chain connects TRBV5-1 to TRBJ2-2, with 7 bases lining up with TRBD1. The CDR3 loop spans 17 amino acids. V lost 0 bases and J lost 2; bases outside the gene matches: 7. CDR1 and CDR2 from the germline V gene are SGHRS and YFSETQ. CDR3 coding DNA: TGCGCCAGCAGCTTGGACCCGACAGGGTTTAACACCGGGGAGCTGTTTTTT. The encoded protein is CASSLDPTGFNTGELFF.

The chain has TRBV30 and TRBJ2-7, with TRBD2 matching over 9 bases. The V gene end was trimmed by 0 bases and the J gene end by 2 bases; junction bases not matched to a gene: 5. The germline CDR1 and CDR2 sequences are GTSNPN and SVGIG (reference sequence). This CDR3 region has 15 residues. The CDR3 spells CAWSVGLAGTYEQYF. CDR3 bases: TGTGCCTGGAGTGTAGGCCTAGCGGGGACCTACGAGCAGTACTTC.

CDR3 nucleotides: TGTGCCAGCAGCGTTACCGGGTCAGATACGCAGTATTTT. Protein sequence: CASSVTGSDTQYF. This chain links TRBV7-6 with TRBJ2-3; D call uncertain. The CDR3 sequence is 13 residues long. CDR1 is SGHVS, CDR2 FNYEAQ, per germline. V was trimmed by 5 bases and J by 4 bases, leaving 10 bases between them. The full variable domain, in which reference TRBV7-6 and TRBJ2-3 provide the parts outside the CDR3, is GAGVSQSPRYKVTKRGQDVALRCDPISGHVSLYWYRQALGQGPEFLTYFNYEAQQDKSGLPNDRFSAERPEGSISTLTIQRTEQRDSAMYRCASSVTGSDTQYFGPGTRLTVL.

This sequence joins TRBV5-1 and TRBJ2-2; D gene unclear. Trimming left V 0 bases short and J 0 bases short, with 9 bases between. Germline V lookup: CDR1 SGHRS, CDR2 YFSETQ. CDR3 length equals 16 residues. DNA for the CDR3: TGCGCCAGCAGCTTGGTTCCAGGTTCGAACACCGGGGAGCTGTTTTTT. Protein: CASSLVPGSNTGELFF. The full variable domain, with the rest looked up from reference TRBV5-1 and TRBJ2-2, is KAGVTQTPRYLIKTRGQQVTLSCSPISGHRSVSWYQQTPGQGLQFLFEYFSETQRNKGNFPGRFSGRQFSNSRSEMNVSTLELGDSALYLCASSLVPGSNTGELFFGEGSRLTVL.

The genes are TRBV5-1 and TRBJ1-1, with D unclear. This CDR3 spans 15 amino acids. Trimming pared 4 bases from V and 1 base from J, leaving 14 bases between. Germline assignment: CDR1 SGHRS and CDR2 YFSETQ. The CDR3 nucleotides read TGCGCCAGCAGCCGACGTGGGAGGCCGAACACTGAAGCTTTCTTT. This sequence encodes CASSRRGRPNTEAFF.

The table lists this clone with a few counts. This CDR3 reads CAWSGRGDQPQHF. The CDR3 DNA is TGTGCCTGGAGCGGCAGGGGCGATCAGCCCCAGCATTTT. The rearrangement uses TRBV30 and TRBJ1-5, with TRBD1 as a possible D gene (6 bases). CDR3 length: 13 residues. V was shortened by 3 bases and J by 5 bases, with 11 bases between the two germline ends. Germline CDR1 reads GTSNPN; CDR2 reads SVGIG (reference sequence).

The chain combines TRBV10-3 with TRBJ2-1; D possibly corresponds to TRBD2 (6 bases). Germline CDR1 reads ENHRY; CDR2 reads SYGVKD. The CDR3 totals 15 residues. Trimming shortened V by 3 bases and J by 4 bases, and 13 bases separated the two germline ends. The CDR3 DNA reads as TGTGCCATCAGTGATAGCGGAGACCAGTACAATGAGCAGTTCTTC. Its protein product is CAISDSGDQYNEQFF.

V gene TRBV4-1 combines with J gene TRBJ1-5; tentative D call: TRBD1 (6 bases). The germline gives CDR1 MGHRA, CDR2 YSYEKL. The CDR3 is 17 amino acids. Deletions cut 0 bases from V and 5 bases from J, with 17 bases between. The CDR3 DNA is TGCGCCAGCAGCCAAGAGGGGGCAGGGAATGGTCATCAGCCCCAGCATTTT. It is translated as CASSQEGAGNGHQPQHF.

Here the CDR3 reads CASGTSGRAGRNEQYF. CDR3 nucleotide sequence: TGCGCCAGTGGGACTAGCGGGAGGGCCGGGCGGAACGAGCAGTACTTC. This chain links TRBV10-2 with TRBJ2-5, with 16 nucleotides matching TRBD2. The tail of the sequence fits TRBJ2-7 better, so the J call may be wrong. From germline, CDR1 is WSHSY and CDR2 SAAADI. This CDR3 has 16 amino acids.

CDR3 residues: CASSYSLGGRTEAFF. The CDR3 DNA reads as TGTGCCAGCAGTTACTCGCTAGGGGGACGGACTGAAGCTTTCTTT. The rearrangement joins TRBV6-5 to TRBJ1-1; D possibly corresponds to TRBD1 (6 bases). CDR3 length: 15 residues. Trimming removed 0 bases from V and 5 bases from J, with 13 bases in between. Germline V gives CDR1 MNHEY, CDR2 SVGAGI.

A word on this clone: This same CDR3 is encoded by further DNA sequences in the sample. V and J are TRBV18 and TRBJ1-5; D unclear. The ends were cut back, 6 bases at V and 4 bases at J, with 7 bases in the middle. This CDR3 contains 12 residues. The V gene's germline CDR1 is KGHSH and CDR2 LQKENI. This CDR3 reads CASSPGNQPQHF. CDR3 in DNA: TGTGCCAGCTCCCCTGGAAATCAGCCCCAGCATTTT.